This T cell receptor beta chain was sequenced for a study of cytomegalovirus exposure and HLA in healthy donors. Whole-study findings and limits: Most of the TCR beta V segments (in an earlier analysis) were productive either about 87% or about 30% of the time. The investigators catalogued 150 to 200 TCR beta chains as cytomegalovirus-associated. A later analysis showed HLA-associated TCR beta chains outstripping equally common others in clonal expansion. There were three CMV-associated chains whose specificity for CMV antigens was confirmed in vitro.

It was with 60 Vbeta and 13 Jbeta primers that the PCR ran. Sequencing was performed with immunoSEQ multiplex PCR; in TCRdb, only in-frame clones are kept and a portion is missing. The sample includes 100,000 to 150,000 clones, approximately 87% of them seen just once. Notes on this clone: The antigen remains undetermined.

The CDR3 runs 17 residues. Germline loops: CDR1 MNHEY, CDR2 SMNVEV (reference sequence). V lost 5 bases to trimming and J lost 0 bases; unmatched junction nucleotides: 8. The sequence derives from a man younger than 30 in good health and CMV-seropositive. Sequencing used PBMCs. The rearrangement joins TRBV27 to TRBJ2-3, with 10 bases aligning to TRBD2. The CDR3 bases are TGTGCCAGCAGTCCCTTAGGACTAGCGGCTAGCACAGATACGCAGTATTTT. Its protein is CASSPLGLAASTDTQYF.